The entry that follows covers one T cell receptor (beta chain) sequence. Its antigen is not known. CDR3 size: 13 residues. V shed 4 bases and J shed 7 bases, with 10 bases lying between them. Germline V gene data show CDR1 as MDHEN and CDR2 as SYDVKM. This record belongs to a study of T cell responses to AZD1222 COVID-19 vaccine. Study-level findings and limits: Possibly, clonal diversity was underestimated; donors were largely white British and included more females. A rise in Spike-specific TCR breadth and depth followed two AZD1222 doses. Unmutated variant regions reportedly attract nearly half of all spike-specific TCRs.

The method was immunoSEQ multiplex PCR; TCRdb's version includes in-frame clones alone and lacks a portion of them. The table lists about 270,000 clones, about 94% of them singletons. This clonotype was obtained from an adult who received the AZD1222 COVID-19 vaccine. The chain carries TRBV28 and TRBJ2-2, with D possibly matching TRBD2 (6 bases). The sample here was peripheral blood, taken 28 days after the second AZD1222 dose. The CDR3 DNA reads TGTGCCAGCAGTTCCGGGAGCGGCGGGGAGCTGTTTTTT. This gives the protein CASSSGSGGELFF. The variable domain in full, completed from reference TRBV28 and TRBJ2-2, reads DVKVTQSSRYLVKRTGEKVFLECVQDMDHENMFWYRQDPGLGLRLIYFSYDVKMKEKGDIPEGYSVSREKKERFSLILESASTNQTSMYLCASSSGSGGELFFGEGSRLTVL.